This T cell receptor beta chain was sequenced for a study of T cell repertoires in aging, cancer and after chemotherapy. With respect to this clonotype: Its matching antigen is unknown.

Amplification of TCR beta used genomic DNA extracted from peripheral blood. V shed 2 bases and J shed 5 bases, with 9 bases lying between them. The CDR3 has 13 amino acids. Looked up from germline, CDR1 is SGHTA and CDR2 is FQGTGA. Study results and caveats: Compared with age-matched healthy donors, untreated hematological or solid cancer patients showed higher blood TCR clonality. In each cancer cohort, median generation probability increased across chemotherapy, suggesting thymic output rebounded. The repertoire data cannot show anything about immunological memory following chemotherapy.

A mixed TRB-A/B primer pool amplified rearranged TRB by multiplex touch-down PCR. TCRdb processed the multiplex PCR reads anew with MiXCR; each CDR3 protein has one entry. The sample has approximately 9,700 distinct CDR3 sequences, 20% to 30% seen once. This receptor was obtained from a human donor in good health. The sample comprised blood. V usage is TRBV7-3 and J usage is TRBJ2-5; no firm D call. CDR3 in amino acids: CASSLGLEETQYF. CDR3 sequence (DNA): TGTGCCAGCAGCTTAGGCTTGGAGGAGACCCAGTACTTC.